This TCR beta chain originates from a study of regulatory T cells in long-lasting Graves disease. The authors built TCR beta libraries using iRepertoire HTBI primers and Arm-PCR of CDR3 regions. TCRdb re-analysed the multiplex PCR reads in MiXCR, keeping a single row per CDR3 protein. The table lists some 600,000 distinct CDR3 sequences, around 15% of them singletons. This sample's time point: newly diagnosed GD, antithyroid drugs for less than 3 months. Following extraction of RNA from PBMCs, that RNA was used to make the TCR library. These data were also filed under a second study, of T cells in Graves' hyperthyroidism and ophthalmopathy.

The TCR sequence derives from a young man with Graves disease. This material consisted of peripheral blood mononuclear cells (PBMCs), taken at new diagnosis, from a patient treated with antithyroid drugs.

The CDR3 coding sequence is TGTGCCAGCAGTTGGGACACTTCGAGCTATGGCTACACCTTC. Protein: CASSWDTSSYGYTF. The rearrangement joins TRBV28 to TRBJ1-2, with D maybe TRBD1 (6 bases). Looked up from germline, CDR1 is MDHEN and CDR2 is SYDVKM. Trimming took off 4 bases at V and 4 bases at J, with 13 bases between the two ends. This CDR3 has 14 amino acids.